The source of this T cell receptor beta chain is a study of cytomegalovirus exposure and HLA in healthy donors (TCRdb year 2017). As for the study more broadly: An earlier analysis of around 600 of the donors reported 250 to 350 Gb of sequence data and 100 million to 140 million unique TCR beta sequences from about 180 million T cells. An early release that covered fewer than 800 HLA-typed donors contained approximately 300 gigabases of sequencing data and 65 million to 100 million unique TCR sequences. Among the roughly 410 genotyped donors, around 81% belonged to the genetic ancestry cluster associated with self-reported Caucasian donors. The aim of the study was to test whether cataloging public T cell receptors could identify signatures of past pathogen exposure. The T cell repertoires of 666 subjects were profiled by immunosequencing and related to cytomegalovirus serostatus. Besides the first cohort of hundreds of subjects, a separate validation cohort made up of around 120 different subjects was used. To predict cytomegalovirus infection status, the study combined high-throughput TCR immunosequencing, statistical association of individual TCRs with disease status, and machine learning. In a later analysis, previously published TCR beta repertoires from fewer than 750 donors were re-analyzed and high-resolution HLA genotyping was added so that TCR occurrence patterns could be studied. Rather than drawing on any new phenotypic data, the later analysis identified candidate immune exposures from TCR beta sequences and the way those sequences occurred across donors. An earlier analysis of a few hundred of the donors applied high-throughput TCR beta sequencing to assess whether each TCR beta V gene segment acted as functional or pseudogenic. Donor age, sex, ethnicity and CMV serostatus were compiled alongside the repertoire data. In a later genetic analysis, genome-wide SNP genotypes for about 55% of the roughly 670 donors were used, and that subset was treated as a discovery cohort. Every discovery cohort repertoire had been produced on one sequencing platform. HLA typing covered class I and class II loci at four-digit resolution. Typing coverage differed by locus: A, B, C, DRB1 and DQB1 were typed in about 620-630 donors, DQA1 in about 510, DPA1 in some 610, and DPB1 in 472. Because of strong linkage in the cohort, roughly five DR-DQ haplotypes were treated as single units for association and clustering. Among approximately 370 genotyped donors of the cohort, an average of roughly 230,000 unique TCR beta nucleotide sequences was sequenced per donor, of which about 19% were non-productive. What the study reported, not specific to this receptor: It was suggested by the authors that the approach could potentially be generalized to other disease states and immunological phenotypes. A cluster of highly shared sequence variants was judged likely to represent a technical artifact of the sequencing pipeline. Some 16 rarely observed V segments, including chromosome 9 orphons, were excluded from the earlier analysis of some 590 of the donors because counts were too low. Because HLA typing was unavailable for some donors at each locus, only the typed subset was used in association tests. Some IMGT-functional V segments, including TRBV6-2 and TRBV6-3, could not be distinguished by the 87-base-pair reads and were therefore excluded. A later analysis found that TCR association rates varied across HLA loci, with DRB1 alleles showing the most associated TCRs and HLA-C alleles the fewest. While some public TCRs were present in many individuals, most TCR sequences turned up only very rarely across donors. A total of 150 or so TCR beta chains were listed by the study as associated with cytomegalovirus. V-gene and J-gene trimming of TCR beta chains was associated with a missense DCLRE1C variant in a later genetic analysis, and the association was replicated in an independent cohort. A later genetic analysis reported fewer N-insertions in productive TCRs among donors in an Asian-associated ancestry cluster than the roughly 700-donor mean. Compared with equally common non-associated chains, HLA-associated TCR beta chains in a later analysis were more clonally expanded and had lower generation probabilities. When HLA alleles, especially DR and DQ, strongly co-occurred, TCR associations were difficult to assign to individual alleles. A further reported finding was that TCR beta sequences accurately predicted the HLA-A and HLA-B alleles for most subjects in the first cohort. In this cohort, only TCR beta chains were sequenced, and detectable features were limited by the absence of alpha or paired-chain data. A later analysis found that most CMV-associated TCR beta chains appeared HLA-restricted, with HLA associations seemingly driven largely by CMV exposure. In a later analysis, more than 15,000 TCR beta sequences were associated with specific HLA alleles at a false discovery rate of 0.05. CMV serostatus was the only immune exposure information available for the cohort. Sequencing depth was assumed to be roughly uniform across donors in the presence/absence analyses, though that assumption may not hold. Linkage disequilibrium might explain the correlated functional status among segregating V segments, but an unknown experimental factor could not be excluded. Broadly in line with IMGT annotations, most TCR beta V segments showed up in productive rearrangements about 87% or about 30% of the time in an earlier analysis of approximately 640 of the donors. According to a later analysis, parvovirus B19, influenza, CMV and Epstein-Barr virus appeared linked to several top co-occurrence clusters. In vitro tests confirmed that three of the cytomegalovirus-associated TCR beta chains recognize cytomegalovirus antigens. Cytomegalovirus status was reported to be diagnosed by the classifier with high specificity and sensitivity in both the original and validation cohorts.

A remark on this clone: No cognate antigen has been identified for it. No qualities accompany the bases; no much larger clone lies one base away.

In total, roughly 710 healthy bone marrow donors made up the cohort. All cohort members were sampled while nominally healthy, although unrecorded immune exposures were likely present. The donor was CMV seropositive and belonged to the group of 250 to 350 seropositive cohort members. A peripheral blood sample was collected from each donor, and TCR beta sequencing was performed on peripheral blood mononuclear cells. Genomic DNA was extracted from the blood cell samples with the Qiagen DNeasy Blood Extraction Kit. The germline V gene encodes CDR1 SGHRS and CDR2 YFSETQ. The CDR3 runs 15 amino acids, cysteine and phenylalanine included. Only the CDR3 portion is preserved as DNA: 45 bases, with reading frame beginning at the first base. After removal of 3 bases from V and 2 bases from J, the junction retains 4 bases not matched to a gene. Receptors were amplified or captured by the immunoSEQ multiplex PCR assay. The multiplex PCR relied on a mix of 60 forward primers for TCR Vbeta segments and 13 reverse primers for TCR Jbeta segments. The CDR3 region of rearranged TCR beta genes was amplified from genomic DNA by a multiplex PCR assay. Amplified TCR beta libraries were sequenced as 87-base-pair reads on the Illumina HiSeq System. For the original study's pipeline: Across the 700 or so repertoires, a later analysis counted 78 million or so unique TCR beta chains, some 11 million of which were shared by at least two donors. Raw reads were error-corrected and collapsed into unique sequences by a nearest-neighbor algorithm in which closely related sequences were merged to remove PCR and sequencing errors. V, D and J gene segments were assigned by aligning CDR3 sequences to IMGT reference sequences. For a sequence to be retained, a match of at least six nucleotides to both a V gene segment and a J gene segment was required. A rearrangement was called productive if the CDR3 had no stop codons and remained in frame with V and J, and every other rearrangement was called non-productive. Following IMGT convention, CDR3 was defined as the stretch from the second conserved V-encoded cysteine to the conserved J-encoded phenylalanine. The earlier analysis of about 530 of the donors excluded any sequence lacking an unambiguous match to a single V gene segment. An earlier analysis of approximately 590 of the donors called V segments functional above 56.7% productive rearrangements and segregating when the between-donor standard deviation exceeded 5%. To diagnose cytomegalovirus status from the catalog of TCR beta chain sequences, a statistical classification framework was built. In a later analysis, V and J genes were assigned by comparing TCR nucleotide sequences against IMGT/GENE-DB human TR gene sequences. A later analysis assigned CDR3 sequences and most-parsimonious VDJ recombination scenarios with the TCRdist pipeline. A later analysis defined each TCR beta chain by its CDR3 amino acid sequence plus V-gene family, and excluded reads lacking a unique V-gene family. As a way to deal with suspected cross-contamination and a sequencing artifact, a later analysis dropped over 550 nucleotide sequences that were highly shared and had low generation probability. For each public chain, a later analysis derived a clonal expansion index from normalized ranks of inferred template counts within each repertoire. In a later analysis, generation probabilities were computed using a VDJ recombination model fitted to out-of-frame rearrangements, and the results were checked against IGoR. A later analysis scored TCR-TCR, TCR-HLA and TCR-CMV co-occurrence with hypergeometric tests, applying a repertoire-size bias correction to TCR pairs. To estimate false discovery rates, a later analysis permuted the HLA or CMV assignments 20 times. In a later analysis, co-occurring TCRs were grouped using DBSCAN, with TCRdist sequence similarity added in when clustering inside HLA-allele-positive subsets. Co-occurrence clustering excluded repertoires with fewer than 30,000 or more than 120,000 public chains, plus five with anomalous nucleotide sharing. TCRdb's version of the immuneACCESS table is confined to in-frame rearrangements and falls short of the full clone set. An unresolved V gene accounts for under half of the shortfall where checked; the remainder is of unknown origin. V, J and clone size reflect that table, while D and trimming were determined from the DNA. The sample records 200,000 or so clones, roughly three quarters of which are singletons. The top ten constitute approximately 0.4% of the sample.

The receptor comes from a male donor in good health and CMV-seropositive. The chain couples TRBV5-1 to TRBJ2-5; 10 bases in the middle match TRBD2. Sequenced material: PBMCs. CDR3 loop: CASSYLAGGQETQYF. In nucleotides, the sequence is TGCGCCAGCAGCTACTTAGCGGGGGGACAAGAGACCCAGTACTTC. The reference TRBV5-1 and TRBJ2-5 proteins fill in what lies around the CDR3, so the full variable domain reads KAGVTQTPRYLIKTRGQQVTLSCSPISGHRSVSWYQQTPGQGLQFLFEYFSETQRNKGNFPGRFSGRQFSNSRSEMNVSTLELGDSALYLCASSYLAGGQETQYFGPGTRLLVL.